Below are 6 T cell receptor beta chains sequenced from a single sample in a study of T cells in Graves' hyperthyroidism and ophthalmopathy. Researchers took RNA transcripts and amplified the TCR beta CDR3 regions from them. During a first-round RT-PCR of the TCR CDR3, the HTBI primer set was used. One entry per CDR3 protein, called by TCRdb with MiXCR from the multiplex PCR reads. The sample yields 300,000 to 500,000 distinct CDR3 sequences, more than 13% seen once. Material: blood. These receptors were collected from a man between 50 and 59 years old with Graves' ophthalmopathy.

The CDR3 sequence: CATGGGVQNEKLFF. CDR3 sequence (DNA): TGTGCCACTGGAGGGGGCGTTCAAAATGAAAAACTGTTTTTT. This rearrangement joins TRBV10-3 to TRBJ1-4, with 7 bases aligning to TRBD1. Germline CDR1 is ENHRY and CDR2 is SYGVKD. V dropped 10 bases and J dropped 5; count of bases not matched to a gene: 10. The CDR3 has 14 amino acids.

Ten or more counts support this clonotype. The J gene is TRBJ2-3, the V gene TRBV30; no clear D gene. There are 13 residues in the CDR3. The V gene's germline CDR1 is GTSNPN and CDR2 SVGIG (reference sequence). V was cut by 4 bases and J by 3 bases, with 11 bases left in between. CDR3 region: CAWNYKGTDTQYF. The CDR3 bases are TGTGCCTGGAACTACAAGGGAACAGATACGCAGTATTTT.

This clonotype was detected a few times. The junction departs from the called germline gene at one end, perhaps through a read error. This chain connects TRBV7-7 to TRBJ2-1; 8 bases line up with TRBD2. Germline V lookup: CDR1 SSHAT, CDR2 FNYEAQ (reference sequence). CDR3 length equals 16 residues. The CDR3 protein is CASSSTGAGGVGEQFF. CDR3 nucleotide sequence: TGTGCTAGCAGCTCAACGGGGGCGGGAGGAGTCGGTGAGCAGTTCTTC. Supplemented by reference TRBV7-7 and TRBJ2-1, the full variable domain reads GAGVSQSPRYKVTKRGQDVTLRCDPISSHATLYWYQQALGQGPEFLTYFNYEAQPDKSGLPSDRFSAERPEGSISTLTIQRTEQRDSAMYRCASSSTGAGGVGEQFFGPGTRLTVL.

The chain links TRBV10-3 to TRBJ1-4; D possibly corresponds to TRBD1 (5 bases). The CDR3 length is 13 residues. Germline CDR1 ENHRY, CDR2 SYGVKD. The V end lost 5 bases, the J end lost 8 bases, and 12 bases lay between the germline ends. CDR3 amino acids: CAISPGDREKLFF. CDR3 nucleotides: TGTGCCATCAGTCCGGGGGATCGGGAAAAACTGTTTTTT.

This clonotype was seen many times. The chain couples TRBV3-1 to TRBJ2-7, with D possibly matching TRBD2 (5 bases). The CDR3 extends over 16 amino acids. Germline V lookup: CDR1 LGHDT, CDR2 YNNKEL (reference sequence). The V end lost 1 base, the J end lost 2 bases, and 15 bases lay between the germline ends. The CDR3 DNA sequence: TGTGCCAGCAGCCAAGTGGGAATAGCGCAAACCTACGAGCAGTACTTC. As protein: CASSQVGIAQTYEQYF.

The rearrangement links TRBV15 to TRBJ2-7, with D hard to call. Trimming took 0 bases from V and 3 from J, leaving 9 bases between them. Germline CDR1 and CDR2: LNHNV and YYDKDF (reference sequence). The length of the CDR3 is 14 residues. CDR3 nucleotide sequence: TGTGCCACCAGCAGAGATCTTGTGGGCTACGAGCAGTACTTC. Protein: CATSRDLVGYEQYF.